Below, 21 T cell receptor beta chains from the same sample are listed, as sequenced in a study of blood T cells in healthy people across ages (dated by TCRdb to between 2015 and 2017). Libraries came from 5' RACE. The sequencing machine was an Illumina HiSeq 2500. A second PCR of about 6 to 12 cycles was performed with a sample-barcoded 5' primer and a J-beta primer mix. The public sequencing data were trimmed at Q25 with fastp and processed into clonotypes with MiXCR by TCRdb, which kept only in-frame beta chains. Each CDR3 protein gets just one entry, which takes the most common genes and DNA from the rows behind it. Within this sample are 630,000 or so distinct CDR3 sequences, with approximately 30% of them counted one time only. The biggest ten clones account for 15% to 19% of the sample. Sequenced: blood. The source is a woman aged 80 or older in good health.

This clonotype was counted ten times or more. The CDR3 is CASSLGSDVVRVANTF. CDR3 bases: TGCGCCAGCAGCTTGGGCAGCGACGTCGTGAGAGTAGCTAACACCTTC. The genes are TRBV5-1 and TRBJ1-2; no clear D gene. Germline lookup yields CDR1 SGHRS and CDR2 YFSETQ. The V gene lost 0 bases and the J gene lost 12 bases, with 24 bases spanning the gap. The CDR3 sequence is 16 residues long.

As regards this clonotype: A much larger clone is a single base away; this may be a read error. The rearrangement joins TRBV6-2 or TRBV6-3 to TRBJ2-7; 7 nucleotides agree with TRBD1. The germline V gene has CDR1 MNHEY and CDR2 SVGEGT. V dropped 11 bases and J dropped 10; count of bases not matched to a gene: 17. The CDR3 is made up of 13 amino acids. CDR3 nucleotide sequence: TGTGCCGGTTCACAGGGGATGAGAGAGGCCCAGTACTTC. Translating it yields CAGSQGMREAQYF.

The chain recombines TRBV19 with TRBJ2-7, with D unclear. CDR1 is LNHDA, CDR2 SQIVND, per germline (reference sequence). The CDR3 has 15 amino acids. V lost 5 bases and J lost 0, with 14 bases in between. The CDR3 sequence is CASSLTDLSSYEQYF. CDR3 nucleotides: TGTGCCAGTAGTCTAACGGATTTAAGCTCCTACGAGCAGTACTTC.

This clonotype was found many times. This sequence joins TRBV7-9 and TRBJ2-7; 9 bases map to TRBD1. The J segment lost 4 bases and the V segment lost 3 bases, leaving 16 bases of the junction unmatched. Germline CDR1 SEHNR, CDR2 FQNEAQ (reference sequence). The CDR3 spans 18 residues. The chain's CDR3 is CASSFPGAGTGQGYEQYF. The CDR3 bases are TGTGCCAGCAGCTTCCCGGGGGCGGGGACGGGACAGGGATACGAGCAGTACTTC. The complete variable domain, with remaining parts taken from reference TRBV7-9 and TRBJ2-7, reads DTGVSQNPRHKITKRGQNVTFRCDPISEHNRLYWYRQTLGQGPEFLTYFQNEAQLEKSRLLSDRFSAERPKGSFSTLEIQRTEQGDSAMYLCASSFPGAGTGQGYEQYFGPGTRLTVT.

For this clonotype: A read error is possible here, since a much larger clone lies one base away. The chain carries TRBV10-3 and TRBJ2-5; D ambiguous. Germline CDR1 reads ENHRY; CDR2 reads SYGVKD. The CDR3 is 11 amino acids. For the CDR3, the DNA is TGTACCATCTCGTGGGGAGAGACCCAGTACTTC. This gives the protein CTISWGETQYF.

This chain joins TRBV20-1 and TRBJ2-1; 11 bases are shared with TRBD2. The CDR3 covers 14 residues. Germline CDR1 is DFQATT and CDR2 is SNEGSKA (reference sequence). The V gene end was trimmed by 5 bases and the J gene end by 3 bases; junction bases not matched to a gene: 3. CDR3 region: CSAEGLAVYNEQFF. The CDR3 DNA is TGCAGTGCTGAGGGACTAGCGGTCTACAATGAGCAGTTCTTC.

V usage is TRBV20-1 and J usage is TRBJ1-1; 7 bases map to TRBD1. Per the germline V gene, CDR1 is DFQATT and CDR2 is SNEGSKA (reference sequence). There are 13 residues in the CDR3. V lost 6 bases and J lost 0; bases outside the gene matches: 4. Written as DNA, the CDR3 is TGCAGTGCACAGACAGGGATGAACACTGAAGCTTTCTTT. Amino acid sequence: CSAQTGMNTEAFF.

This clonotype was recorded many times. The chain combines TRBV7-3 with TRBJ2-1, with TRBD2 identical over 7 bases. V lost 5 bases and J lost 4; bases outside the gene matches: 8. This CDR3 region has 15 residues. The V gene's germline CDR1 is SGHTA and CDR2 FQGTGA. Here the CDR3 DNA reads TGTGCCAGCAGCCGCGGACTAGAAAGGTACAATGAGCAGTTCTTC. Translating gives CASSRGLERYNEQFF.

The chain links TRBV20-1 to TRBJ2-7; 8 bases align to TRBD1. Germline loops: CDR1 DFQATT, CDR2 SNEGSKA (reference sequence). With V trimmed by 3 bases and J by 4 bases, 11 bases remained unmatched. CDR3 length: 15 amino acids. CDR3 protein: CSASSHRGQGYEQYF. Written as DNA, the CDR3 is TGCAGTGCTAGCTCTCACCGTGGACAGGGTTACGAGCAGTACTTC.

About this clonotype: Just one base apart from a much larger clone, this may be a read error. The V and J genes are TRBV12-3 or TRBV12-4 and TRBJ1-5; D possibly corresponds to TRBD1 (6 bases). Between the trimmed V and J ends, which lost 8 bases and 10 bases, there was a span of 21 bases. This CDR3 is 14 amino acids long. In DNA, the CDR3 is TGTGCCAGCGGTTCAGACAGGTACCGAGAACCCCAGCATTTT. Encoded protein: CASGSDRYREPQHF.

The chain employs TRBV25-1 and TRBJ2-3, with 8 nucleotides matching TRBD2. Germline assignment: CDR1 MGHDK and CDR2 SYGVNS. V trimming: 1 base; J trimming: 0 bases; junction bases outside the gene matches: 3. CDR3 length equals 16 residues. DNA for the CDR3: TGTGCCAGCAGTGAATCCCGCGGGGGGAGCACAGATACGCAGTATTTT. It encodes CASSESRGGSTDTQYF.

This clonotype was detected ten times or more. The gene calls are TRBV7-2 and TRBJ2-1; 8 bases are shared with TRBD2. The CDR3 contains 15 residues. V shed 5 bases and J 14 bases; nucleotides not matched to a gene: 17. The V gene's germline CDR1 is SGHTA and CDR2 FQGNSA. CDR3 in DNA: TGTGCCAGCAGCAACAGCGGGGGACGACTCTTGGGGGAGTTCTTC. Translated: CASSNSGGRLLGEFF.

J is TRBJ2-7 and V is TRBV6-5; D unclear. With 3 bases removed from V and 4 bases from J, the gap between germline ends came to 13 bases. The CDR3 has 14 residues. CDR1 is MNHEY, CDR2 SVGAGI, per germline. The CDR3 loop reads CASSYSEFRYEQYF. In DNA form, the CDR3 reads TGTGCCAGCAGTTATTCGGAATTTCGTTACGAGCAGTACTTC.

This clonotype turned up a few times. This chain connects TRBV7-8 to TRBJ2-1, with D perhaps matching TRBD1 (6 bases). V was clipped by 5 bases and J by 6 bases, with 11 bases between them. The CDR3 covers 13 residues. From germline, CDR1 is SGHVS and CDR2 FQNEAQ. The CDR3 protein is CASSTGLGNEQFF. CDR3 sequence (DNA): TGTGCCAGCAGCACAGGGTTGGGCAATGAGCAGTTCTTC. Looking up the rest from reference TRBV7-8 and TRBJ2-1 gives the full variable domain: GAGVSQSPRYKVAKRGQDVALRCDPISGHVSLFWYQQALGQGPEFLTYFQNEAQLDKSGLPSDRFFAERPEGSVSTLKIQRTQQEDSAVYLCASSTGLGNEQFFGPGTRLTVL.

This clonotype has just a few counts. This may come from a read error, since a much larger clone is one base off. The rearrangement links TRBV12-3 or TRBV12-4 to TRBJ1-4, with D unresolved. The CDR3 extends over 13 amino acids. DNA for the CDR3: TGTGCCAGCAGCCGTGGGGTGAATGCAAAACTGTTTTTT. Translation gives CASSRGVNAKLFF.

This clonotype was found many times. The genes are TRBV7-2 and TRBJ2-1, with 8 bases fitting TRBD1. The CDR3 extends over 15 amino acids. CDR1 SGHTA and CDR2 FQGNSA come from the germline V gene. V trimming: 2 bases; J trimming: 6 bases; junction bases outside the gene matches: 6. This CDR3 reads CASSLNRGRLNEQFF. The DNA for the CDR3 is TGTGCCAGCAGCTTAAACAGGGGGAGACTCAATGAGCAGTTCTTC. The full variable domain, its missing parts supplied by reference TRBV7-2 and TRBJ2-1, is GAGVSQSPSNKVTEKGKDVELRCDPISGHTALYWYRQSLGQGLEFLIYFQGNSAPDKSGLPSDRFSAERTGGSVSTLTIQRTQQEDSAVYLCASSLNRGRLNEQFFGPGTRLTVL.

In regard to this clonotype: One junction end disagrees with the germline gene, perhaps due to a read error. The chain is built from TRBV7-9 and TRBJ1-4; maybe TRBD1 (5 bases). Looked up from germline, CDR1 is SEHNR and CDR2 is FQNEAQ (reference sequence). There are 15 residues in the CDR3. The CDR3 DNA sequence: TGTGCCAGCAGCTTAGTCTCGGGACCTAATGAAAAACCGTTTTTT. As protein: CASSLVSGPNEKPFF.

This clonotype was counted between two and nine times. The chain recombines TRBV24-1 with TRBJ2-2, with 10 positions matching TRBD1. CDR1 is KGHDR and CDR2 is SFDVKD in the germline V gene. The CDR3 sequence is 16 residues long. After removal of 4 bases from V and 4 bases from J, the junction contained 5 bases not matched to a gene. The DNA of the CDR3 is TGTGCCACCAGTGACGACAGGGGGCTCGGCACCGGGGAGCTGTTTTTT. Protein: CATSDDRGLGTGELFF.

The chain couples TRBV27 to TRBJ1-6, with D unresolved. V lost 7 bases to trimming and J lost 9 bases, with 16 bases between them. This CDR3 contains 14 residues. CDR1 and CDR2 (germline): MNHEY, SMNVEV (reference sequence). The CDR3 sequence: CASTFRQSISPLHF. CDR3 sequence (DNA): TGTGCCAGCACCTTCAGGCAGTCTATTTCACCCCTCCACTTT.

This chain links TRBV6-5 with TRBJ1-1, with D perhaps matching TRBD1 (6 bases). V gave up 5 bases and J gave up 7 bases, with 14 bases separating them. Germline V gene lookup returns CDR1 MNHEY and CDR2 SVGAGI. The CDR3 spans 13 residues. The CDR3 spells CASSPRRGGEAFF. The CDR3 DNA sequence: TGTGCCAGCAGTCCCCGCAGGGGAGGTGAAGCTTTCTTT.

To note about this clonotype: This clone may be a read error of a much larger clone one base away. The chain uses TRBV29-1 and TRBJ1-2; a weak D match, TRBD1 (6 bases). V gave up 0 bases and J gave up 7 bases, with 15 bases separating them. Per the germline V gene, CDR1 is SQVTM and CDR2 is ANQGSEA. This CDR3 comprises 14 residues. CDR3 loop: CSVEDPGQQGGYTF. The CDR3 nucleotides are TGCAGCGTTGAAGATCCAGGACAGCAGGGTGGCTACACCTTC.